This T cell receptor beta chain was recorded in a study of blood T cells in healthy people across ages (dated by TCRdb to about 2015). Background on the whole study: In model experiments, template switching captured about one uniquely barcoded TCR beta cDNA molecule for every two T cells. To avoid experimental bias, donors of different ages were spread randomly across the sequencing lanes. The study measured age-related changes in TCR beta repertoire diversity using deep sequencing normalized with unique cDNA molecular identifiers. For two donors (one aged 18 to 30 and one aged 80 or older), the study analyzed two additional independent replicas of 1 million unique cDNA reads from the same blood draw. Four age groups were formed from the donors: young (average approximately 16 years), middle-aged (approximately 39), aged (around 62) and long-lived (approximately 78).

V is clipped by 6 bases and J by 4 bases, and the sequence between their germline boundaries is 10 bases long. The CDR3 holds 13 amino acids from the cysteine to the phenylalanine. Kept here is only the CDR3 DNA, which spans 39 bases and is read in frame from base 1. Looking up the germline V gene yields CDR1 SQVTM and CDR2 ANQGSEA. This clonotype was observed a handful of times. Its cognate antigen has yet to be identified. Per-base qualities were not stored, and no clone one base away is much larger. The research as a whole found: The long-lived group showed more naive CD4+ T cells, fewer expanded clones and increased TCR diversity than the aged group, suggesting age selection. Estimates of total diversity based on one million sequenced T cells were regarded as lower bounds and as underestimates. There was a strong correlation between observed TCR beta diversity and the percentage of naive T cells measured by flow cytometry. Because profiling used bulk unsorted PBMCs, naive and antigen-experienced compartments could not be compared conclusively. Because the CMV infection status of the donors was unknown, age-related changes in expanded clonotypes may potentially have been confounded. Observed TCR beta diversity per million T cells fell roughly linearly with age, and a significant reduction was already apparent by age around 40.

Receptors were amplified or captured by 5' RACE. Instrument on record: Illumina HiSeq 2500. A second PCR of roughly 6 to 11 cycles was performed with a sample-barcoded 5' primer and a J-beta primer mix. A template-switch 5' adaptor carrying 12 random nucleotides introduced a unique molecular identifier onto each TCR beta cDNA molecule. Each sample yielded at least 2.5 million CDR3-containing paired-end reads. All of the RNA was converted into first-strand cDNA using the Mint cDNA synthesis kit, with a TRBC-specific oligonucleotide serving as the primer. All cDNA was treated with uracil-DNA glycosylase and then went through a first 18-cycle PCR with the universal primers M1SS and BC2_uni_R. The original pipeline was this. For normalization, 1 million high-quality reads, each with a distinct molecular identifier, were randomly selected from each sample. Instead of being binned into consensus sequences, reads that shared molecular identifiers were thrown out. MiTCR, run with a Q25 quality threshold and the strictest error-elimination algorithm, handled CDR3 identification, clonotype clustering and error correction. A nonparametric unseen species model using Euler transformation provided a lower-bound estimate of total TCR beta diversity. TCRdb reprocessing: public reads trimmed at Q25 with fastp, clones called with MiXCR, in-frame beta chains kept. Each entry merges the rows of one CDR3 protein and shows their most common DNA and genes. The V and J calls here are based on TCRdb, not the publication. For this sample the table gives over 600,000 distinct CDR3 sequences, of which 20% to 25% were detected only once. The top ten clones comprise more than 3% of the sample.

Donors were 35 to 40 systemically healthy Caucasian individuals from Russia aged roughly 6 to 90 years. About 10 milliliters of peripheral blood were collected from each donor into EDTA-treated Vacutainer tubes. Ficoll-Paque density-gradient centrifugation was used to isolate PBMCs, with at least 7 million per sample. Total RNA was extracted from PBMCs with Trizol reagent, with at least 6 micrograms obtained per sample. For every donor, an aliquot of PBMCs went through flow cytometry to measure the percentages of naive CD45RAhigh/CD27high T cells. This TCR came from a man between 65 and 85 years old in good health. The source material was blood. In this chain, TRBV29-1 is recombined with TRBJ2-6, with no confident D gene call. The DNA sequence is given as TGCAGCGTGGCAACTACCGGGGCCAACGTCCTGACTTTC. Translated, this is CSVATTGANVLTF. The full variable domain, with segments outside the CDR3 supplied by the reference TRBV29-1 and TRBJ2-6 proteins, appears as SAVISQKPSRDICQRGTSLTIQCQVDSQVTMMFWYRQQPGQSLTLIATANQGSEATYESGFVIDKFPISRPNLTFSTLTVSNMSPEDSSIYLCSVATTGANVLTFGAGSRLTVL.